These 10 T cell receptor beta chains share one sample of origin, sequenced in a study of cytomegalovirus exposure and HLA in healthy donors. Primers included in the PCR were 60 Vbeta and 13 Jbeta primers. Libraries were prepared by immunoSEQ multiplex PCR; TCRdb keeps only in-frame clonotypes and omits some of them. The repertoire holds 250,000 or so clones, about 93% seen once, with less than 2% in the top ten. The sequenced sample was PBMCs. The receptors here all came from a girl aged 2 to 9 in good health and CMV-seronegative.

This rearrangement joins TRBV29-1 to TRBJ2-3; 9 bases fit TRBD1. Losses at the gene ends were 7 bases for V and 1 base for J; bases not matched to a gene: 3. Per the germline V gene, CDR1 is SQVTM and CDR2 is ANQGSEA. The length of the CDR3 is 13 residues. The CDR3 sequence is CSGGQGRTDTQYF. CDR3 coding DNA: TGCAGCGGGGGACAGGGCCGCACAGATACGCAGTATTTT.

The chain combines TRBV19 with TRBJ2-5; TRBD2 might be the D (5 bases). The J call is doubtful: the DNA matches TRBJ2-7 better. Germline CDR1 reads LNHDA; CDR2 reads SQIVND (reference sequence). The CDR3 contains 14 residues. In nucleotides, the CDR3 is TGTGCCAGTAGTAATAGCGTCGACTCCTACGAGCAGTACTTC. Translating gives CASSNSVDSYEQYF.

The chain links TRBV5-1 to TRBJ2-7; possibly TRBD2 for D (5 bases). Per the germline V gene, CDR1 is SGHRS and CDR2 is YFSETQ. This CDR3 comprises 15 residues. V was clipped by 0 bases and J by 1 base, with 11 bases between them. The CDR3 DNA follows: TGCGCCAGCAGCTTGGGAGGGATTGGTTCCTACGAGCAGTACTTC. Protein product: CASSLGGIGSYEQYF.

CDR3 region: CASSDRTSGGATAFF. CDR3 bases: TGCGCCAGCAGCGACCGGACTAGCGGGGGGGCCACCGCGTTCTTC. This chain joins TRBV5-1 and TRBJ2-1; 15 nucleotides agree with TRBD2. The CDR3 loop spans 15 amino acids. In germline, CDR1 is SGHRS, CDR2 YFSETQ. V lost 4 bases and J lost 15; bases outside the gene matches: 11.

This clone has a single count. CDR3 residues: CASSEREVALATDTQYF. The CDR3 DNA is TGCGCCAGCAGTGAAAGGGAGGTCGCCCTCGCCACAGATACGCAGTATTTT. V usage is TRBV10-1 and J usage is TRBJ2-3; D may be TRBD2 (6 bases). CDR1 WNHNN and CDR2 SYGVQD come from the germline V gene (reference sequence). The CDR3 loop spans 17 amino acids. Trimming removed 3 bases from V and 2 bases from J, with 18 bases in between.

The V gene is TRBV4-2, the J gene TRBJ1-1; weak D call: TRBD1 (6 bases). V lost 0 bases and J lost 1, with 12 bases in between. Germline values: CDR1 LGHNA, CDR2 YNFKEQ. The CDR3 is made up of 16 amino acids. CDR3 protein: CASSQDIPGENTEAFF. The CDR3 bases are TGTGCCAGCAGCCAAGATATCCCAGGGGAGAACACTGAAGCTTTCTTT.

This chain connects TRBV28 to TRBJ1-3, with TRBD1 matching over 7 bases. The V gene end was trimmed by 6 bases and the J gene end by 0 bases; junction bases not matched to a gene: 14. The length of the CDR3 is 18 residues. CDR1 and CDR2 from the germline V gene are MDHEN and SYDVKM. In DNA, the CDR3 is TGTGCCAGCAGCCACGAACAGGGGCGAAGGGGCTCTGGAAACACCATATATTTT. Amino acid sequence: CASSHEQGRRGSGNTIYF.

V is TRBV29-1 and J is TRBJ1-1; unclear D gene. The CDR3 is 11 amino acids. Trimming pared 3 bases from V and 7 bases from J, leaving 9 bases between. CDR1 is SQVTM and CDR2 is ANQGSEA in the germline V gene. CDR3 coding DNA: TGCAGCGTTGAGGCCAGTTTTGAAGCTTTCTTT. The encoded protein is CSVEASFEAFF.

The chain couples TRBV28 to TRBJ1-6; the D is unclear. Looked up from germline, CDR1 is MDHEN and CDR2 is SYDVKM. Trimming shortened V by 3 bases and J by 0 bases, and 6 bases separated the two germline ends. The CDR3 sequence is 15 residues long. CDR3 DNA sequence: TGTGCCAGCAGTTTTGGGAGCTCCTATAATTCACCCCTCCACTTT. This gives the protein CASSFGSSYNSPLHF.

The V and J genes are TRBV5-6 and TRBJ1-2, with a weak D call TRBD1 (5 bases). CDR3 length equals 14 residues. Germline assignment: CDR1 SGHDT and CDR2 YYEEEE. Between the trimmed V and J ends, which lost 0 bases and 7 bases, there was a span of 13 bases. CDR3 in DNA: TGTGCCAGCAGCTTGGGCGGGGGATTAGGTGGCTACACCTTC. This codes for CASSLGGGLGGYTF.